These 20 T cell receptor beta chains originate from one sample sequenced in a study of T cell repertoires in cytomegalovirus infection. TCRdb redid the calling of the reads with MiXCR, one entry per CDR3 protein. This sample has a few hundred thousand distinct CDR3 sequences; 12% to 15% occur once, and the top ten carry around 8.1%. The sample taken for sequencing was PBMCs. The receptors originated from a human donor in good health (CMV status not recorded). Some clones in this sample may be carry-over from other donors' samples.

The chain combines TRBV29-1 with TRBJ1-4; D gene ambiguous. CDR1 is SQVTM and CDR2 is ANQGSEA in the germline V gene. The V gene lost 4 bases and the J gene lost 8 bases, with 5 bases spanning the gap. This CDR3 is built from 10 residues. The chain's CDR3 is CSVAEEKLFF. The CDR3 DNA reads as TGCAGCGTTGCGGAAGAAAAACTGTTTTTT.

In this sample, this clonotype turned up a few times. The gene calls are TRBV19 and TRBJ2-5; D is undetermined. V was clipped by 5 bases and J by 5 bases, with 15 bases between them. CDR3 size: 14 residues. The V gene's germline CDR1 is LNHDA and CDR2 SQIVND (reference sequence). Here the CDR3 DNA reads TGTGCCAGTAGTCGGAAAGACTTTGTGGAGACCCAGTACTTC. Translated, it gives CASSRKDFVETQYF.

This clonotype occurred many times. The chain combines TRBV7-2 with TRBJ1-1; D perhaps matches TRBD1 (6 bases). V was clipped by 6 bases and J by 6 bases, with 17 bases between them. The CDR3 extends over 14 amino acids. Germline V gene lookup returns CDR1 SGHTA and CDR2 FQGNSA. CDR3 nucleotides: TGTGCCAGCAGACGGACAGCCTTATTTCCTGAAGCTTTCTTT. Amino acids: CASRRTALFPEAFF. Full variable domain (missing parts from reference TRBV7-2 and TRBJ1-1): GAGVSQSPSNKVTEKGKDVELRCDPISGHTALYWYRQSLGQGLEFLIYFQGNSAPDKSGLPSDRFSAERTGGSVSTLTIQRTQQEDSAVYLCASRRTALFPEAFFGQGTRLTVV.

The chain combines TRBV5-1 with TRBJ1-1; 8 bases match TRBD1. J was trimmed by 5 bases and V by 4 bases; bases with no gene match: 7. CDR1 and CDR2 (germline): SGHRS, YFSETQ. The CDR3 is made up of 14 amino acids. CDR3: CASSPLTGGTEAFF. In DNA, the CDR3 is TGCGCCAGCAGCCCACTCACAGGGGGAACTGAAGCTTTCTTT.

There are a few counts of this clonotype. V is TRBV5-4 and J is TRBJ2-7, with D possibly TRBD1 on 5 matching bases. Trimming took 4 bases from V and 6 from J, leaving 11 bases between them. Germline-derived CDR1 and CDR2 are SGHNT and YYREEE (reference sequence). This CDR3 is 12 amino acids long. Here the CDR3 DNA reads TGTGCCAGCAGCAGGGGCGTTGGCGAGCAGTACTTC. Protein product: CASSRGVGEQYF. The whole variable domain, remainder taken from reference TRBV5-4 and TRBJ2-7, is ETGVTQSPTHLIKTRGQQVTLRCSSQSGHNTVSWYQQALGQGPQFIFQYYREEENGRGNFPPRFSGLQFPNYSSELNVNALELDDSALYLCASSRGVGEQYFGPGTRLTVT.

V gene TRBV29-1 combines with J gene TRBJ1-2, with D possibly being TRBD1 (5 bases). The CDR3 runs 11 residues. CDR1 and CDR2 (germline): SQVTM, ANQGSEA. With 3 bases removed from V and 5 bases from J, the gap between germline ends came to 7 bases. The CDR3 DNA reads as TGCAGCGTTGAGGGGGTTTATGGCTACACCTTC. This encodes CSVEGVYGYTF.

This clonotype occurred many times. CDR3 sequence (DNA): TGTGCCAGCAGCTTATTTGCAGGGCCCGAGACTGAAGCTTTCTTT. Translating gives CASSLFAGPETEAFF. The chain links TRBV7-6 to TRBJ1-1, with D tentatively TRBD1 (5 bases). CDR1 SGHVS and CDR2 FNYEAQ come from the germline V gene. Trimming removed 2 bases from V and 5 bases from J, with 15 bases in between. The length of the CDR3 is 15 residues.

In its sample, this clonotype was seen many times. The chain joins TRBV19 to TRBJ2-1; TRBD2 matches 7 bases. V was pared by 4 bases and J by 9 bases, with 12 bases of the junction left unmatched. The CDR3 extends over 15 amino acids. Germline lookup yields CDR1 LNHDA and CDR2 SQIVND (reference sequence). CDR3 sequence: CASSTLGLGRSEQFF. DNA for the CDR3: TGTGCCAGTAGTACCCTCGGACTAGGACGATCTGAGCAGTTCTTC. The full variable domain, its missing parts supplied by reference TRBV19 and TRBJ2-1, is DGGITQSPKYLFRKEGQNVTLSCEQNLNHDAMYWYRQDPGQGLRLIYYSQIVNDFQKGDIAEGYSVSREKKESFPLTVTSAQKNPTAFYLCASSTLGLGRSEQFFGPGTRLTVL.

This clonotype was counted ten times or more. The gene calls are TRBV12-3 or TRBV12-4 and TRBJ2-7, with D perhaps matching TRBD1 or TRBD2 (5 bases each). Trimming took off 7 bases at V and 6 bases at J, with 19 bases between the two ends. CDR3 length: 14 residues. In DNA, the CDR3 is TGTGCCAGCAATCCGGGGCCAGCATGGTCCGAGCAGTACTTC. The encoded protein is CASNPGPAWSEQYF.

This clonotype was recorded at least ten times. The chain employs TRBV15 and TRBJ2-5; 7 bases fit TRBD2. This CDR3 is 16 amino acids long. The V and J ends lost 1 base and 2 bases, in that order; junction bases with no gene match: 7. Germline V CDR1 and CDR2: LNHNV, YYDKDF (reference sequence). The CDR3 sequence: CATSRALGGSQETQYF. CDR3 DNA: TGTGCCACCAGCAGAGCTCTGGGGGGGTCACAAGAGACCCAGTACTTC.

This clonotype was counted ten times or more. J is TRBJ2-1 and V is TRBV20-1, with D perhaps TRBD1 (5 bases). V was shortened by 2 bases and J by 2 bases, with 13 bases between the two germline ends. CDR1 is DFQATT and CDR2 is SNEGSKA in the germline V gene (reference sequence). This CDR3 comprises 15 residues. The CDR3, as DNA: TGCAGTGCTAGACCCCCAGGGCCCCCCTACAATGAGCAGTTCTTC. This translates into CSARPPGPPYNEQFF.

This clonotype showed up many times. The chain carries TRBV6-2 or TRBV6-3 and TRBJ2-7; tentative D call: TRBD2 (6 bases). Trimming stripped 4 bases from V and 1 base from J, with 23 bases between. CDR3 length: 18 residues. Germline V gene lookup returns CDR1 MNHEY and CDR2 SVGEGT. The CDR3 bases are TGTGCCAGCAGTTCCCGACCTTTGCGGGGAGTTGGGTCCTACGAGCAGTACTTC. It specifies CASSSRPLRGVGSYEQYF.

This rearrangement joins TRBV5-1 to TRBJ2-1; D is ambiguous. The V end lost 0 bases, the J end lost 8 bases, and 6 bases lay between the germline ends. Per germline, CDR1 SGHRS and CDR2 YFSETQ. CDR3 length: 12 residues. CDR3 amino acids: CASSLAFDEQFF. CDR3 bases: TGCGCCAGCAGCTTGGCCTTCGATGAGCAGTTCTTC.

The table lists this clonotype with many counts. J is TRBJ2-5 and V is TRBV12-3 or TRBV12-4; no clear D gene. V was cut by 3 bases and J by 5 bases, with 13 bases left in between. The CDR3 loop spans 14 amino acids. The DNA for the CDR3 is TGTGCCAGCAGTTTTCGTGGGATTAGTGAGACCCAGTACTTC. Protein: CASSFRGISETQYF.

This clonotype was counted between two and nine times. J is TRBJ2-2 and V is TRBV28, with D unclear. CDR3 size: 12 residues. In germline, CDR1 is MDHEN, CDR2 SYDVKM. Trimming shortened V by 3 bases and J by 13 bases, and 12 bases separated the two germline ends. The CDR3: CASSLGPGLLFF. The CDR3 coding sequence is TGTGCCAGCAGTTTGGGCCCTGGATTGCTGTTTTTT.

The chain links TRBV27 to TRBJ2-2, with 9 bases identical to TRBD1. The CDR3 sequence is 14 residues long. Trimming took 5 bases from V and 5 from J; bases not matched to a gene: 3. The germline V gene encodes CDR1 MNHEY and CDR2 SMNVEV (reference sequence). The chain's CDR3 is CASSPGTGTGELFF. The CDR3 coding sequence is TGTGCCAGCAGTCCCGGGACAGGGACCGGGGAGCTGTTTTTT.

This clonotype has just a few counts. The genes are TRBV24-1 and TRBJ2-1, with 8 bases lining up with TRBD1. V shed 1 base and J 5 bases; nucleotides not matched to a gene: 3. This CDR3 spans 15 amino acids. The germline gives CDR1 KGHDR, CDR2 SFDVKD. The CDR3 loop reads CATSDFGTGHNEQFF. The CDR3, as DNA: TGTGCCACCAGTGATTTTGGGACAGGACACAATGAGCAGTTCTTC.

The chain combines TRBV18 with TRBJ2-5, with 13 nucleotides matching TRBD2. J lost 1 base, V lost 1 base, and 6 bases had no gene match. There are 18 residues in the CDR3. The germline gives CDR1 KGHSH, CDR2 LQKENI. The CDR3 reads CASSPLTSGGTFQETQYF. The CDR3 nucleotides read TGTGCCAGCTCACCACTGACTAGCGGGGGGACGTTCCAAGAGACCCAGTACTTC.

This clonotype occurred a few times. As DNA, the CDR3 is TGTGCCAGCAGCCAAGCCTTGGATGAGCAGTTCTTC. Translated: CASSQALDEQFF. The chain couples TRBV4-2 to TRBJ2-1; D is undetermined. The CDR3 extends over 12 amino acids. Germline V CDR1 and CDR2: LGHNA, YNFKEQ. Trimming left V 1 base short and J 8 bases short, with 6 bases between.

A few counts support this clonotype. J is TRBJ2-6 and V is TRBV6-5, with D possibly matching TRBD1 (5 bases). This CDR3 has 16 amino acids. V shed 0 bases and J shed 0 bases, with 6 bases lying between them. Germline CDR1 MNHEY, CDR2 SVGAGI. The CDR3 is CASSYSTASGANVLTF. CDR3 nucleotide sequence: TGTGCCAGCAGTTACTCGACAGCCTCTGGGGCCAACGTCCTGACTTTC.